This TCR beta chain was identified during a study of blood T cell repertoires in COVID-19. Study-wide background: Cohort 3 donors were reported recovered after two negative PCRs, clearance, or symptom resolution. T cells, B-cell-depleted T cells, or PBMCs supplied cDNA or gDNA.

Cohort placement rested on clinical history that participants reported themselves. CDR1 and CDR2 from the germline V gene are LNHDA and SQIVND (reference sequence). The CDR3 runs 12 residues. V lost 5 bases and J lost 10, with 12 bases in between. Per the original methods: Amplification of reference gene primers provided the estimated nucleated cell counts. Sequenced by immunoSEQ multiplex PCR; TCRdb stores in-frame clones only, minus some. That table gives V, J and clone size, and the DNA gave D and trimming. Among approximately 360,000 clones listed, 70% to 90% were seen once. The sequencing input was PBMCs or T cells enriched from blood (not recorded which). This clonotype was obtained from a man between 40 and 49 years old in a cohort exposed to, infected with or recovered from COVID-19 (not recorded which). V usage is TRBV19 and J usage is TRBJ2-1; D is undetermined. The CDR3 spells CASSLTPGEQFF. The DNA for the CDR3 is TGTGCCAGTAGTCTGACCCCCGGGGAGCAGTTCTTC.